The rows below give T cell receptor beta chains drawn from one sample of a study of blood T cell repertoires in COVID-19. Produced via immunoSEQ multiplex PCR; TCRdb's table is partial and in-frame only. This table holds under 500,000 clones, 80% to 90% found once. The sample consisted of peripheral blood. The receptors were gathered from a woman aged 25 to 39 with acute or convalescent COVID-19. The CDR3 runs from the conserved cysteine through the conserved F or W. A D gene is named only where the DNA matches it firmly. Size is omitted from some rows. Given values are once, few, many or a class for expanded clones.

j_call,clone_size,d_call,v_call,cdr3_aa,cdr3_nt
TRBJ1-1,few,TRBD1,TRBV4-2,CASRGTGGTEAFF,TGTGCCAGCAGAGGAACAGGGGGCACTGAAGCTTTCTTT
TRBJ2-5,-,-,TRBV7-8,CASSMTGQRGQYF,TGTGCCAGCAGCATGACAGGCCAGAGGGGCCAGTACTTC
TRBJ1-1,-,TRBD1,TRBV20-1,CSAGQGIGAFF,TGCAGTGCCGGACAGGGGATAGGAGCTTTCTTT
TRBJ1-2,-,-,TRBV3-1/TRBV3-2,CASSQETGFYGYTF,TGTGCCAGCAGCCAAGAAACGGGGTTCTATGGCTACACCTTC
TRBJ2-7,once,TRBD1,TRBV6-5,CASSRTGAIYEQYF,TGTGCCAGCAGTAGGACAGGAGCTATCTACGAGCAGTACTTC
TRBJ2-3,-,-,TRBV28,CASSPSSLAAGTDTQYF,TGTGCCAGCAGTCCATCCTCCCTAGCCGCGGGCACAGATACGCAGTATTTT
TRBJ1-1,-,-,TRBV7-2,CASRQGRENTEAFF,TGTGCCAGCAGACAAGGCAGGGAGAACACTGAAGCTTTCTTT
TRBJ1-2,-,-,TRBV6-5,CASSYLNRVSGYTF,TGTGCCAGCAGTTACCTCAACAGGGTCTCTGGCTACACCTTC
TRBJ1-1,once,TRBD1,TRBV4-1,CASSLGQGSEAFF,TGCGCCAGCAGCTTAGGACAGGGCAGTGAAGCTTTCTTT
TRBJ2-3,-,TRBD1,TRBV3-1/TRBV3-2,CASSPESGGAPNTQYF,TGTGCCAGCAGCCCCGAGTCAGGGGGCGCCCCAAATACGCAGTATTTT
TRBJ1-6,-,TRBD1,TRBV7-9,CASSSYPGQEINSPLHF,TGTGCCAGCAGCTCGTACCCGGGACAGGAGATAAATTCACCCCTCCACTTT
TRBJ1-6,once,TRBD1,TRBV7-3,CASSLSGTALSPLHF,TGTGCCAGCAGCTTAAGTGGGACAGCGCTTTCACCCCTCCACTTT
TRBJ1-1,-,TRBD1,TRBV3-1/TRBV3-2,CASSHSGTDAFF,TGTGCCAGCAGCCATTCCGGGACAGATGCTTTCTTT
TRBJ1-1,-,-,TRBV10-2,CASSEVRAEAFF,TGCGCCAGCAGTGAGGTACGGGCTGAAGCTTTCTTT
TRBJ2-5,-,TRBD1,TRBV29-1,CSVEDRGGTGKKTQYF,TGCAGCGTTGAAGATAGGGGCGGGACAGGGAAGAAGACCCAGTACTTC
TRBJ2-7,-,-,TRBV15,CATSRDGGLYEQYF,TGTGCCACCAGCAGAGACGGGGGATTATACGAGCAGTACTTC
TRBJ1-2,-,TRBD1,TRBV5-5,CASSLERTGTNYGYTF,TGTGCCAGCAGCTTGGAGCGGACAGGGACTAACTATGGCTACACCTTC
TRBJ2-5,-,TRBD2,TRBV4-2,CASSQRTGGALQETQYF,TGTGCCAGCAGCCAGCGCACCGGGGGGGCCCTACAAGAGACCCAGTACTTC
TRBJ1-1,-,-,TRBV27,CASSLGQTNTEAFF,TGTGCCAGCAGTTTAGGACAGACGAACACTGAAGCTTTCTTT
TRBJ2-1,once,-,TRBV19,CASSREGGYNEQFF,TGTGCCAGTAGTAGGGAAGGGGGCTACAATGAGCAGTTCTTC
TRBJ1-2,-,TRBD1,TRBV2,CASSGQGINYGYTF,TGTGCCAGCAGTGGACAGGGGATTAACTATGGCTACACCTTC
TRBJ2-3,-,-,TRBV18,CASSLSQGSADTQYF,TGTGCCAGCTCACTATCACAGGGATCGGCAGATACGCAGTATTTT
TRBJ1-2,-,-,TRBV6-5,CASSRLGQDYGYTF,TGTGCCAGCAGCCGGCTAGGACAAGACTATGGCTACACCTTC
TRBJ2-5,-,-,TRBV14,CASSQLRAQPTQETQYF,TGTGCCAGCAGCCAGCTCAGGGCCCAACCGACTCAAGAGACCCAGTACTTC
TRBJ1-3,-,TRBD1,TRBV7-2,CASSPRGPSGNTIYF,TGTGCCAGCAGCCCGAGGGGGCCTTCAGGAAACACCATATATTTT
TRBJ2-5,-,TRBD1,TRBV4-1,CASSQDGSRGWETQYF,TGCGCCAGCAGCCAAGATGGGTCCAGGGGGTGGGAGACCCAGTACTTC
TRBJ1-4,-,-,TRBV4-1,CASSPWSGVNEKLFF,TGCGCCAGCAGCCCCTGGTCCGGAGTTAATGAAAAACTGTTTTTT
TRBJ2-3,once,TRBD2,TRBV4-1,CASSQIAGGLDTQYF,TGCGCCAGCAGCCAAATAGCGGGGGGCCTGGATACGCAGTATTTT
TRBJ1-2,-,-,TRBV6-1,CASSDWQGFSGYTF,TGTGCCAGCAGTGATTGGCAGGGATTTAGCGGCTACACCTTC
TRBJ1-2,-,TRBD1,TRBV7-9,CASSPESPGQGESNYGYTF,TGTGCCAGCAGCCCCGAATCGCCGGGACAGGGCGAATCTAACTATGGCTACACCTTC
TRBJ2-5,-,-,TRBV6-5,CASSYSGRGGETQYF,TGTGCCAGCAGTTACTCTGGACGGGGTGGAGAGACCCAGTACTTC
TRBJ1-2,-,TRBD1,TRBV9,CASSKYTGTGDGYTF,TGTGCCAGCAGCAAATACACCGGGACAGGGGATGGCTACACCTTC
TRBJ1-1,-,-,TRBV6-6,CASSTGGTEAFF,TGTGCCAGCAGCACCGGGGGCACTGAAGCTTTCTTT
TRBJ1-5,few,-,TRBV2,CASVRDINQPQHF,TGTGCCAGTGTTCGGGACATCAATCAGCCCCAGCATTTT
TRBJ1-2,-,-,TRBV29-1,CSTTENYGYTF,TGCAGCACCACGGAGAACTATGGCTACACCTTC
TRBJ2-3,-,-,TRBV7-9,CASSSLTSHTQYF,TGTGCCAGCAGCTCGTTGACTAGTCATACGCAGTATTTT
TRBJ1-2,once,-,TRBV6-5,CASSYRQEWNYGYTF,TGTGCCAGCAGTTACAGACAGGAATGGAACTATGGCTACACCTTC
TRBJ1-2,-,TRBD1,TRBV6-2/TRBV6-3,CASSYIKQGALGYTF,TGTGCCAGCAGTTACATTAAACAGGGGGCGCTTGGCTACACCTTC
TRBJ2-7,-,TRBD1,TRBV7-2,CASSLFGTGSLSSYEQYF,TGTGCCAGCAGCTTATTTGGGACAGGTTCCCTTAGCTCCTACGAGCAGTACTTC
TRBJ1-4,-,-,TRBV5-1,CASSPLIGQHEKLFF,TGCGCCAGCAGCCCCCTCATTGGACAACATGAAAAACTGTTTTTT